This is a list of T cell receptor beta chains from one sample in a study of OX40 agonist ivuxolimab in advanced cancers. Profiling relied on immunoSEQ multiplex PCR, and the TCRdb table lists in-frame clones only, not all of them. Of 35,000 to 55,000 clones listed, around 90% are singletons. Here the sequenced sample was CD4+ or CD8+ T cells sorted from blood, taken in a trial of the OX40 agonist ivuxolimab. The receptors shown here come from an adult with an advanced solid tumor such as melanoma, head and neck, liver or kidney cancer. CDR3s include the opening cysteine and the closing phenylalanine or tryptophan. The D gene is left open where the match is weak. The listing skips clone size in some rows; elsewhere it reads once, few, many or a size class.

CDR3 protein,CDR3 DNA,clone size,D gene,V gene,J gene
CASKTHSNQPQHF,TGTGCCAGCAAAACACATAGCAATCAGCCCCAGCATTTT,.,.,TRBV6-6,TRBJ1-5
CASSPQDRAGGNEQFF,TGTGCCAGTAGTCCCCAGGACAGGGCAGGTGGGAATGAGCAGTTCTTC,few,TRBD1,TRBV19,TRBJ2-1
CASSFWGSYNEQFF,TGTGCCAGCAGCTTTTGGGGTTCCTACAATGAGCAGTTCTTC,.,.,TRBV5-5,TRBJ2-1
CASQWDTEAFF,TGTGCCAGCCAATGGGACACTGAAGCTTTCTTT,.,.,TRBV6-5,TRBJ1-1
CASRRTQGTLIGNTIYF,TGTGCCAGCAGACGTACACAGGGCACTTTAATTGGAAACACCATATATTTT,few,.,TRBV28,TRBJ1-3
CASSSPKFPGLVSYEQYF,TGCGCCAGCAGCTCCCCTAAATTCCCGGGACTAGTATCCTACGAGCAGTACTTC,.,TRBD2,TRBV5-1,TRBJ2-7
CATQPGQGAQNTEAFF,TGTGCCACCCAACCGGGACAGGGGGCACAGAACACTGAAGCTTTCTTT,.,TRBD1,TRBV10-3,TRBJ1-1
CASSLGLAGTGELFF,TGTGCCAGCAGCTTAGGTCTAGCGGGAACCGGGGAGCTGTTTTTT,.,TRBD2,TRBV7-8,TRBJ2-2
CASSKRGGSDIQYF,TGTGCCAGCAGCAAGCGAGGCGGGAGTGACATTCAGTACTTC,.,.,TRBV21-1,TRBJ2-4
CASSISGGTVYEQYF,TGTGCCAGTAGTATCAGTGGTGGGACAGTCTACGAGCAGTACTTC,.,TRBD1,TRBV19,TRBJ2-7
CASSSKGRRLAGEETQYF,TGTGCCAGCAGCTCTAAAGGCCGAAGGCTAGCGGGGGAAGAGACCCAGTACTTC,few,TRBD2,TRBV7-3,TRBJ2-5
CASSYSSIAYEQYF,TGTGCCAGCAGTTACTCCTCCATCGCCTACGAGCAGTACTTC,.,.,TRBV6-6,TRBJ2-7
CAWKRGDRKQYF,TGTGCCTGGAAACGAGGGGACCGCAAGCAGTACTTC,.,.,TRBV30,TRBJ2-7
CASSPQGTPYEQYF,TGTGCCAGCTCACCACAGGGGACCCCCTACGAGCAGTACTTC,.,.,TRBV18,TRBJ2-7
CASSLLRPTTDTQYF,TGCGCCAGCAGCTTGCTGAGACCTACCACAGATACGCAGTATTTT,.,.,TRBV5-1,TRBJ2-3
CASSLEVGGQPQHF,TGTGCCAGCAGTCTTGAGGTGGGGGGTCAGCCCCAGCATTTT,.,.,TRBV28,TRBJ1-5
CASSPRATASSYEQYF,TGTGCCAGCAGCCCCCGAGCAACTGCTAGCTCCTACGAGCAGTACTTC,.,.,TRBV6-6,TRBJ2-7
CASSEPGRGLEAFF,TGTGCCAGCAGTGAACCGGGACGGGGACTTGAAGCTTTCTTT,.,.,TRBV6-1,TRBJ1-1
CSTRAVGGELFF,TGCAGCACAAGGGCGGTGGGCGGGGAGCTGTTTTTT,.,.,TRBV29-1,TRBJ2-2
CASSKGLAAGRETQYF,TGCGCCAGCAGCAAAGGACTAGCGGCCGGTCGAGAGACCCAGTACTTC,.,TRBD2,TRBV5-1,TRBJ2-5
CATSSRNYGYTF,TGTGCCACCAGCAGTCGCAACTATGGCTACACCTTC,.,.,TRBV15,TRBJ1-2
CAISRGSTEAFF,TGTGCCATCAGCAGAGGGAGCACTGAAGCTTTCTTT,once,.,TRBV10-3,TRBJ1-1
CASSFVGEDTQYF,TGCGCCAGCAGCTTTGTGGGTGAAGATACGCAGTATTTT,.,.,TRBV5-1,TRBJ2-3
CASKAGTGYNNEQFF,TGTGCCAGCAAAGCCGGGACAGGGTACAACAATGAGCAGTTCTTC,few,TRBD1,TRBV9,TRBJ2-1
CASSSHVKDTYYEQYF,TGTGCCAGCAGCTCGCATGTAAAGGACACGTACTACGAGCAGTACTTC,.,.,TRBV11-3,TRBJ2-7
CASSLDLGNQPQHF,TGTGCCAGCAGTCTAGATTTAGGCAATCAGCCCCAGCATTTT,.,.,TRBV9,TRBJ1-5
CASSHNQAGTEAFF,TGTGCCAGCTCACACAACCAGGCTGGGACTGAAGCTTTCTTT,.,.,TRBV18,TRBJ1-1
CASSQGQGEYNEQFF,TGTGCCAGCAGCCAGGGACAGGGGGAATACAATGAGCAGTTCTTC,.,TRBD1,TRBV4-2,TRBJ2-1
CASSLLGPEDTQYF,TGTGCCAGCAGCCTACTAGGACCTGAGGATACGCAGTATTTT,.,.,TRBV11-3,TRBJ2-3
CASSLGGLAPLHEQYF,TGTGCCAGCAGCTTAGGGGGACTAGCTCCACTCCACGAGCAGTACTTC,once,TRBD2,TRBV11-2,TRBJ2-7
CASNRQGLSYEQYF,TGCGCCAGCAACAGACAGGGGCTCTCCTACGAGCAGTACTTC,once,TRBD1,TRBV5-1,TRBJ2-7
CASSLARGVETEAFF,TGTGCCAGCAGCTTAGCGCGCGGGGTTGAGACTGAAGCTTTCTTT,.,.,TRBV7-9,TRBJ1-1
CASSVGGGGRALLHEQYF,TGTGCCAGCAGCGTTGGCGGGGGCGGGAGGGCCCTTTTGCACGAGCAGTACTTC,.,TRBD2,TRBV9,TRBJ2-7
CASSPKPGGFLLDIQYF,TGTGCCAGCTCACCCAAACCAGGGGGGTTCTTACTGGACATTCAGTACTTC,.,.,TRBV18,TRBJ2-4
CASKEQPYNEQFF,TGTGCCAGCAAGGAACAGCCCTACAATGAGCAGTTCTTC,.,.,TRBV28,TRBJ2-1
CASSSGGEQYF,TGTGCCAGCAGCTCCGGAGGCGAGCAGTACTTC,.,.,TRBV7-9,TRBJ2-7
CASSRTGVGSNQPQHF,TGTGCCAGCAGCAGGACAGGGGTCGGCAGCAATCAGCCCCAGCATTTT,.,TRBD1,TRBV9,TRBJ1-5
CASSPWSREINEQYF,TGTGCCAGCAGTCCCTGGTCGCGGGAGATCAACGAGCAGTACTTC,.,TRBD2,TRBV2,TRBJ2-7
CAIRGQGRELFF,TGTGCCATCAGGGGACAGGGCCGGGAGCTGTTTTTT,.,TRBD1,TRBV10-3,TRBJ2-2
CASTRTGGSYTGELFF,TGTGCCAGTACCCGGACAGGGGGATCATACACCGGGGAGCTGTTTTTT,.,TRBD1,TRBV19,TRBJ2-2
CASSLAWKVNTIYF,TGTGCCAGCAGCTTAGCCTGGAAGGTTAACACCATATATTTT,.,.,TRBV7-9,TRBJ1-3
CASSEGGGPAKNIQYF,TGTGCCAGCAGTGAAGGTGGGGGTCCAGCCAAAAACATTCAGTACTTC,.,.,TRBV2,TRBJ2-4
CSVGDRDEAFF,TGCAGCGTTGGGGACAGGGATGAAGCTTTCTTT,.,TRBD1,TRBV29-1,TRBJ1-1
CASSFYRDRANYYGYTF,TGTGCCAGCAGCTTCTACCGGGACAGAGCTAATTACTATGGCTACACCTTC,once,TRBD1,TRBV5-4,TRBJ1-2
CAWRLGGTGELFF,TGTGCCTGGAGGTTGGGGGGCACCGGGGAGCTGTTTTTT,few,.,TRBV30,TRBJ2-2
CASRPGSGGAYEQYF,TGTGCCAGCAGGCCTGGGAGCGGAGGGGCCTACGAGCAGTACTTC,.,.,TRBV6-5,TRBJ2-7
CASSEKIYNQPQHF,TGTGCCAGCAGCGAAAAAATCTACAATCAGCCCCAGCATTTT,.,.,TRBV2,TRBJ1-5
CASTGGTSVYNEQFF,TGCGCCAGCACAGGGGGAACTAGCGTATACAATGAGCAGTTCTTC,.,.,TRBV5-1,TRBJ2-1
CASSQGTLNQPQHF,TGCGCCAGCAGCCAAGGGACACTGAATCAGCCCCAGCATTTT,few,.,TRBV4-1,TRBJ1-5
CASSLYLREEETQYF,TGTGCCAGCAGCTTATATTTGAGGGAGGAGGAGACCCAGTACTTC,.,.,TRBV11-2,TRBJ2-5
CASSEQTGLNEKLFF,TGTGCCAGCAGTGAGCAGACGGGGCTTAATGAAAAACTGTTTTTT,once,.,TRBV25-1,TRBJ1-4
CASSPGGNYGYTF,TGTGCCAGCTCACCTGGAGGGAACTATGGCTACACCTTC,.,.,TRBV18,TRBJ1-2
CASSQNSGANVLTF,TGTGCCAGCAGCCAGAACTCTGGGGCCAACGTCCTGACTTTC,.,.,TRBV6-6,TRBJ2-6
CASSQRQIVGAFF,TGCGCCAGCAGCCAAAGACAGATCGTTGGAGCTTTCTTT,.,.,TRBV4-1,TRBJ1-1
CASSYLGPYNEQFF,TGCGCCAGCAGCTACCTTGGGCCCTACAATGAGCAGTTCTTC,once,.,TRBV5-1,TRBJ2-1
CASSPVDTGSGEQYF,TGTGCCAGCTCACCTGTGGACACAGGGTCGGGCGAGCAGTACTTC,.,.,TRBV18,TRBJ2-7
CASSKAGGVGNSRLAKNIQYF,TGTGCCAGCAGCAAAGCGGGAGGGGTGGGAAACTCTCGGCTAGCCAAAAACATTCAGTACTTC,.,.,TRBV21-1,TRBJ2-4
CASSLPSTTNEKLFF,TGTGCCAGCAGCTTACCCAGCACGACTAATGAAAAACTGTTTTTT,few,.,TRBV7-9,TRBJ1-4
CASSPGTSGRARYNEQFF,TGCGCCAGCAGCCCAGGGACTAGCGGGAGGGCCAGGTACAATGAGCAGTTCTTC,.,TRBD2,TRBV5-1,TRBJ2-1
CASSLVWQGSNEQFF,TGTGCCAGCAGCTTAGTGTGGCAGGGGAGCAATGAGCAGTTCTTC,.,.,TRBV11-2,TRBJ2-1